This T cell receptor (beta chain) was found in a study of T-cell memory formation after mild COVID-19. Study-wide points: Some clones that responded turned up in pre-infection memory, which suggests that cross-reactive memory joined in.

Concerning this clonotype itself: What it binds is unknown.

MiXCR, run by TCRdb on the 5' RACE reads, gives a single entry per CDR3 protein. The sample contains about 610,000 distinct CDR3 sequences, 17% of which appear only once. Germline V gene lookup returns CDR1 SGHTA and CDR2 FQGTGA. The junction had 4 bases not matched to a gene; V was cut back by 4 bases and J by 4 bases. The CDR3 extends over 14 amino acids. The chain uses TRBV7-3 and TRBJ1-1, with 9 nucleotides matching TRBD1. This clonotype originated in an adult woman who had mild COVID-19 (a few samples of this study predate the infection). Cell type and time point are not known. The specimen was PBMCs or a T cell subset sorted from them (not recorded which). The CDR3 DNA sequence: TGTGCCAGCAGCTCACAGGGGGCGGCCACTGAAGCTTTCTTT. Protein: CASSSQGAATEAFF. Full variable domain (outside the CDR3, taken from reference TRBV7-3 and TRBJ1-1): GAGVSQTPSNKVTEKGKYVELRCDPISGHTALYWYRQSLGQGPEFLIYFQGTGAADDSGLPNDRFFAVRPEGSVSTLKIQRTERGDSAVYLCASSSQGAATEAFFGQGTRLTVV.